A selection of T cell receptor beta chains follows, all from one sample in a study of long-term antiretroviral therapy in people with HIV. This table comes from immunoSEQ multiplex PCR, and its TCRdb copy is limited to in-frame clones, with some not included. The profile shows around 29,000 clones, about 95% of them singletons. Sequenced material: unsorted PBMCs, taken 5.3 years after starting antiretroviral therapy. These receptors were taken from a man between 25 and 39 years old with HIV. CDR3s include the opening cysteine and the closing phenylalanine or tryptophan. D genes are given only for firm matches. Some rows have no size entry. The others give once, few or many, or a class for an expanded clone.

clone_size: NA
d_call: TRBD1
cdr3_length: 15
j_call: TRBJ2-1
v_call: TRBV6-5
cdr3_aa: CASSLSRDSYNEQFF
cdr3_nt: TGTGCCAGCAGTCTGAGTAGGGACAGCTACAATGAGCAGTTCTTC

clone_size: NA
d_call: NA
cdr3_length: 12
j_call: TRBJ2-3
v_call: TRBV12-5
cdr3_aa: CARDRGNDTQYF
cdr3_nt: TGTGCCCGAGATAGGGGAAACGATACGCAGTATTTT

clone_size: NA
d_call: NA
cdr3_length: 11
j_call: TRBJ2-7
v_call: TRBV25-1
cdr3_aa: CASSVSYEQYF
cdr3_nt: TGTGCCAGCAGTGTCTCCTACGAGCAGTACTTC

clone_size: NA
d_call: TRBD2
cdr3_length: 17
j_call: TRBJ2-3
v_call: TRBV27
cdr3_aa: CASSLRLAGGQPDTQYF
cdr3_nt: TGTGCCAGCAGTTTACGACTAGCGGGGGGGCAGCCAGATACGCAGTATTTT

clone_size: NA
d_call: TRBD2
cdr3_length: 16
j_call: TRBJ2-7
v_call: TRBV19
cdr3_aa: CASSTERLAGGGEQYF
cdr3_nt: TGTGCCAGTAGTACGGAACGACTAGCGGGAGGCGGTGAGCAGTACTTC

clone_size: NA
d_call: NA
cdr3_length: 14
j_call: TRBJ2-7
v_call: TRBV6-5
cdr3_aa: CASSYSTLSYEQYF
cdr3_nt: TGTGCCAGCAGTTACTCAACCCTCTCCTACGAGCAGTACTTC

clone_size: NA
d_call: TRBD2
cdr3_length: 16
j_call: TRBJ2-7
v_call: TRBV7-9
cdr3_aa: CASSLVREGKRYEQYF
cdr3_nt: TGTGCCAGCAGCTTAGTTAGGGAGGGGAAACGCTACGAGCAGTACTTC

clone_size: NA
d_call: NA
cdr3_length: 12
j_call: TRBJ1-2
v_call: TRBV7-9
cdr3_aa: CATTRQIAGYTF
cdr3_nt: TGTGCCACTACCCGACAGATCGCTGGCTACACCTTC

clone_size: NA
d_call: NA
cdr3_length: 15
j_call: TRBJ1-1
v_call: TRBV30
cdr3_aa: CAWELGIGSNTEAFF
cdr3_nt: TGTGCCTGGGAGTTGGGTATAGGCTCGAACACTGAAGCTTTCTTT

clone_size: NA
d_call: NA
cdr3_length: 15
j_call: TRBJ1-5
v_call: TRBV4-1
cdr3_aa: CASSQDGGYNQPQHF
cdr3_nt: TGCGCCAGCAGCCAAGATGGGGGGTACAATCAGCCCCAGCATTTT

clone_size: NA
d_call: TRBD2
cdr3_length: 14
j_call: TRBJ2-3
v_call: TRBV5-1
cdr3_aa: CASSSGRGEDTQYF
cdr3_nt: TGCGCCAGCAGCTCCGGACGGGGGGAAGATACGCAGTATTTT

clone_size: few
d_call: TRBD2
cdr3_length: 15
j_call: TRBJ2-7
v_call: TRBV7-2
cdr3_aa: CASRTEGLGFDEQYF
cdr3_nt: TGTGCCAGCCGCACTGAAGGACTAGGATTCGACGAGCAGTACTTC

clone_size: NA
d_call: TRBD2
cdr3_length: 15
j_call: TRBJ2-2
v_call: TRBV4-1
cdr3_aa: CASRREGGGTGELFF
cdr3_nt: TGCGCCAGCAGAAGGGAGGGAGGAGGCACCGGGGAGCTGTTTTTT

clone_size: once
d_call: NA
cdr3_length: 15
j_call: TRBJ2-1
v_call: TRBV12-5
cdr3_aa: CASGLGLASYNEQFF
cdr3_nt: TGTGCTAGTGGTTTAGGGTTGGCCTCCTACAATGAGCAGTTCTTC

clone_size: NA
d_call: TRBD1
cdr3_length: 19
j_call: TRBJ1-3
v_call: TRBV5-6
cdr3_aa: CASSLWDRDTLRSGNTIYF
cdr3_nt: TGTGCCAGCAGCCTCTGGGACAGGGATACCCTTCGTTCAGGAAACACCATATATTTT

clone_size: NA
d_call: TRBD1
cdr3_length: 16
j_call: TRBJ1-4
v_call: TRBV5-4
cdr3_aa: CASSLGVGGADGKLFF
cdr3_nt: TGTGCCAGCAGCTTGGGGGTAGGGGGCGCCGATGGAAAACTGTTTTTT

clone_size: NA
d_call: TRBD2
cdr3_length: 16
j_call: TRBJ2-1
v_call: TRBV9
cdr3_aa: CASSVGGGRNYNEQFF
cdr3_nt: TGTGCCAGCAGCGTCGGTGGCGGGAGGAATTACAATGAGCAGTTCTTC

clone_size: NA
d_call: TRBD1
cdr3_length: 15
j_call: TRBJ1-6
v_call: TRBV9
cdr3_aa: CASSVGSDRALVLHF
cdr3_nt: TGTGCCAGCAGCGTAGGTTCGGACAGGGCCCTTGTCCTCCACTTT

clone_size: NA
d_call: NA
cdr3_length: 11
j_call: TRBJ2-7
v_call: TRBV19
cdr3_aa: CASTNSYEQYF
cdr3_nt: TGTGCCAGCACGAACTCCTACGAGCAGTACTTC

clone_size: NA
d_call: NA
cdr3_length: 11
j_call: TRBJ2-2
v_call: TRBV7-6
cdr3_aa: CASRNTGELFF
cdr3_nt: TGTGCCAGCAGGAACACCGGGGAGCTGTTTTTT

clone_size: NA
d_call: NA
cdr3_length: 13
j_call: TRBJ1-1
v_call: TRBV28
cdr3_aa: CASSLGAGLQAFF
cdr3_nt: TGTGCCAGCAGTTTAGGCGCGGGACTCCAAGCTTTCTTT

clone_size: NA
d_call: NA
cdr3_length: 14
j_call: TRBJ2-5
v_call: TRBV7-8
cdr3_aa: CASRPRGAGETQYF
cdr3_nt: TGTGCCAGCAGGCCCCGGGGGGCGGGGGAGACCCAGTACTTC

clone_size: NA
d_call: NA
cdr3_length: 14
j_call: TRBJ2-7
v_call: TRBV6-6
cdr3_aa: CASSPLGDSYEQYF
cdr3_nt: TGTGCCAGCAGTCCCCTCGGCGACTCCTACGAGCAGTACTTC

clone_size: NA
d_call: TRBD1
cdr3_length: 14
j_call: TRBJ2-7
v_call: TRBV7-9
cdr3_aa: CASSNRDRGNEQYF
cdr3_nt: TGTGCCAGCAGCAACCGGGACAGGGGTAACGAGCAGTACTTC

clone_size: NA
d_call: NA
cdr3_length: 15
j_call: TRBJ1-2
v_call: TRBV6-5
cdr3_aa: CASSYGGGPLDGYTF
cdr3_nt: TGTGCCAGCAGTTACGGGGGGGGACCTCTTGATGGCTACACCTTC

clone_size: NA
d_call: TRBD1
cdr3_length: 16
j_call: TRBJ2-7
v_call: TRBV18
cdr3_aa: CASSPGNRGLTYEQYF
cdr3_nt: TGTGCCAGCTCACCGGGGAACAGGGGGCTGACCTACGAGCAGTACTTC

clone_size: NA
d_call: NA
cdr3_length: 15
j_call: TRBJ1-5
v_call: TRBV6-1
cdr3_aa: CASSEDRHSNQPQHF
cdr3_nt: TGTGCCAGCAGTGAAGATAGACATAGCAATCAGCCCCAGCATTTT

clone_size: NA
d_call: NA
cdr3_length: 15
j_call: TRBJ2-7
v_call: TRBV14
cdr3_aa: CASSQDLARGYEQYF
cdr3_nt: TGTGCCAGCAGCCAAGATCTAGCCCGGGGCTACGAGCAGTACTTC

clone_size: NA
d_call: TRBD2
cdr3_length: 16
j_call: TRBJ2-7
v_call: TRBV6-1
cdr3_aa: CASSEVLGGTSYEQYF
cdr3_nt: TGTGCCAGCAGTGAAGTTCTCGGGGGGACCTCCTACGAGCAGTACTTC

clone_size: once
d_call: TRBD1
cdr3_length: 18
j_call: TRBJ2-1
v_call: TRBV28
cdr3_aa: CASSLTLGQGGPYNEQFF
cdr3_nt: TGTGCCAGCAGTCTAACCCTAGGACAGGGAGGTCCCTACAATGAGCAGTTCTTC

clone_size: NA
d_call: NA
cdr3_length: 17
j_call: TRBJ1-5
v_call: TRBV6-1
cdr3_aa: CASSERFGDHSNQPQHF
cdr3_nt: TGTGCCAGCAGTGAAAGGTTTGGGGATCATAGCAATCAGCCCCAGCATTTT

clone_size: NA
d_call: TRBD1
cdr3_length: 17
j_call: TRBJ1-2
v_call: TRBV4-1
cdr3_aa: CASSQVPRDRVLWGYTF
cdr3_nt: TGCGCCAGCAGCCAAGTTCCCCGGGACAGGGTTTTGTGGGGCTACACCTTC

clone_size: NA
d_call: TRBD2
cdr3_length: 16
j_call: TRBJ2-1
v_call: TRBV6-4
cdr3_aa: CASSDSTSGSYNEQFF
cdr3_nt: TGTGCCAGCAGTGACTCAACTAGCGGATCCTACAATGAGCAGTTCTTC

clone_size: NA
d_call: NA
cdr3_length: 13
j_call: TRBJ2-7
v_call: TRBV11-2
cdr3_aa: CASSRRLGGEQYF
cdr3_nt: TGTGCCAGCAGCCGCCGATTGGGAGGCGAGCAGTACTTC

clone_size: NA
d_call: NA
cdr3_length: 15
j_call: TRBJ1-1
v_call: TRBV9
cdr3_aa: CASSVGGGPRTEAFF
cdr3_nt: TGTGCCAGCAGCGTAGGCGGGGGCCCTAGGACTGAAGCTTTCTTT

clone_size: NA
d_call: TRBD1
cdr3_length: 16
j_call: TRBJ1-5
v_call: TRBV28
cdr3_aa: CASSHGQGAGNQPQHF
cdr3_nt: TGTGCCAGCAGCCACGGACAGGGGGCCGGCAATCAGCCCCAGCATTTT

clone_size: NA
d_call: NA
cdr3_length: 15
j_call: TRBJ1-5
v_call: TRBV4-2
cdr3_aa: CASSQYGQLDQPQHF
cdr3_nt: TGTGCCAGCAGCCAATACGGCCAGCTTGATCAGCCCCAGCATTTT

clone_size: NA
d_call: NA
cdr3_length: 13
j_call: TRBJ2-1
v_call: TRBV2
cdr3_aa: CASTPGGGHEQFF
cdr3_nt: TGTGCCAGCACCCCAGGAGGGGGCCATGAGCAGTTCTTC

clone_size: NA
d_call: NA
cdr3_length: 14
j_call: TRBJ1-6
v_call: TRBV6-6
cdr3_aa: CASSYSSDNSPLHF
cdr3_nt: TGTGCCAGCAGTTACTCGAGTGATAATTCACCCCTCCACTTT